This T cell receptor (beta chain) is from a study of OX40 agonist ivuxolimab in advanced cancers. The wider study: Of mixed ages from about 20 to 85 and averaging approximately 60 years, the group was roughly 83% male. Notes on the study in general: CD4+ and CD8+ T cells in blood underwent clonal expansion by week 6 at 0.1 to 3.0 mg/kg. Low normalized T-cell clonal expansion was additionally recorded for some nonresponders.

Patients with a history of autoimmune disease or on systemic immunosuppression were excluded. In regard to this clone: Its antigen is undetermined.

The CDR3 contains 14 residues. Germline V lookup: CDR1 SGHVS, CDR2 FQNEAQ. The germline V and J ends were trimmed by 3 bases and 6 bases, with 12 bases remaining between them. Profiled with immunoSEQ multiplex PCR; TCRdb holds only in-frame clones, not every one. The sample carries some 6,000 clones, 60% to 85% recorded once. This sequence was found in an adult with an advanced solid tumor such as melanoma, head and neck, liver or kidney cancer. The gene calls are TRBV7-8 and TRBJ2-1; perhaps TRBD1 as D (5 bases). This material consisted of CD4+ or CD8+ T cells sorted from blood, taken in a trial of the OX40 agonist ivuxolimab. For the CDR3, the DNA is TGTGCCAGCAGCTTTGCACAGGCGTTCAATGAGCAGTTCTTC. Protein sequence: CASSFAQAFNEQFF.